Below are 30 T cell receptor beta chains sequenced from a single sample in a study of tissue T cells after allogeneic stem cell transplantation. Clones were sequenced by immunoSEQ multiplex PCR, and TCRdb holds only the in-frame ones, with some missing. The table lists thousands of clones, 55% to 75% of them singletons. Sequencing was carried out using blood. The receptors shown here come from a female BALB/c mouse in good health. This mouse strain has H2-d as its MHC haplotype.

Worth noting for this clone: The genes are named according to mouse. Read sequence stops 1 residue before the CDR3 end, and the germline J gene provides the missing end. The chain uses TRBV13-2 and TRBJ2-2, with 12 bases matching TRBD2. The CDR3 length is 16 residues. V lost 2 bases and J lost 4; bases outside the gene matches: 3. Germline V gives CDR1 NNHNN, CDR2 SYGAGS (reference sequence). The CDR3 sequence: CASGEDWGGRTGQLYF. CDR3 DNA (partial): TGTGCCAGCGGTGAAGACTGGGGGGGCCGCACCGGGCAGCTCTAC.

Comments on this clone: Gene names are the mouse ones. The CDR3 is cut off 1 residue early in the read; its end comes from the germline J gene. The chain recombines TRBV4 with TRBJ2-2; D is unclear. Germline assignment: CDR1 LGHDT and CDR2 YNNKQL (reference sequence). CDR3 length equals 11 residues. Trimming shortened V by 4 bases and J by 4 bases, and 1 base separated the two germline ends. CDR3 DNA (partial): TGTGCCAGCAGCTTCACCGGGCAGCTCTAC. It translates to CASSFTGQLY. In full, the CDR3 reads CASSFTGQLYF.

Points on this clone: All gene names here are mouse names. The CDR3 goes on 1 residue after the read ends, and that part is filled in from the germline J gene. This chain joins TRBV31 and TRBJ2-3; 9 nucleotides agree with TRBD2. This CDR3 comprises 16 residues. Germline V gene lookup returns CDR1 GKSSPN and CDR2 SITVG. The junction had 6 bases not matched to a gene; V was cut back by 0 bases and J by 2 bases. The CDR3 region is CAWSLLGGRVAETLYF. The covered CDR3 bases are TGTGCCTGGAGTCTATTGGGGGGGCGGGTTGCAGAAACGCTGTAT.

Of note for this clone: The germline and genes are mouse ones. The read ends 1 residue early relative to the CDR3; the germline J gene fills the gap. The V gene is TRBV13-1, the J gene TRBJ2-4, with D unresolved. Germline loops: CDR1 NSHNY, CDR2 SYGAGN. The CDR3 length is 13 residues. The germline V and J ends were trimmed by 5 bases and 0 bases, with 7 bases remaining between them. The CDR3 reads CASSAVSQNTLYF. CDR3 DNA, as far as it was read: TGTGCCAGCAGCGCCGTTAGTCAAAACACCTTGTAC.

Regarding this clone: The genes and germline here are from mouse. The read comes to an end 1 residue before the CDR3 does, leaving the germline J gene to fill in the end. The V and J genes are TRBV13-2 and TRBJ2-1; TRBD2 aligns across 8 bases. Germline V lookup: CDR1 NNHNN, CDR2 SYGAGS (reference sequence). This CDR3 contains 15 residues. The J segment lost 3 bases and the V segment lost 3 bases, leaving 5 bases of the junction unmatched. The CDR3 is CASGGTWGVYAEQFF. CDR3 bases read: TGTGCCAGCGGTGGGACCTGGGGGGTCTATGCTGAGCAGTTC.

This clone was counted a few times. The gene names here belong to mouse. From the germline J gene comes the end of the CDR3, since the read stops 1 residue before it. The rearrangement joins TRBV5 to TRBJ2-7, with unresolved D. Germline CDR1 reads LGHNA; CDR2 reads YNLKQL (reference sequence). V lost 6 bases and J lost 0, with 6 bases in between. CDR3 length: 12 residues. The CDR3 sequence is CASRLSSYEQYF. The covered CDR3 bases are TGTGCCAGCAGGCTAAGCTCCTATGAACAGTAC.

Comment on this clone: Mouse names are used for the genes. CDR3 protein: CASSPPGLGSEQYF. CDR3 DNA (partial): TGTGCCAGCTCTCCTCCGGGACTGGGGAGTGAACAGTAC. The chain is built from TRBV12-1 and TRBJ2-7; TRBD2 matches 10 bases. The CDR3 is cut off 1 residue early in the read; its end comes from the germline J gene. Losses at the gene ends were 2 bases for V and 6 bases for J; bases not matched to a gene: 6. CDR3 length: 14 amino acids. Germline V gene sequence: CDR1 SGHSN, CDR2 HYEKVE.

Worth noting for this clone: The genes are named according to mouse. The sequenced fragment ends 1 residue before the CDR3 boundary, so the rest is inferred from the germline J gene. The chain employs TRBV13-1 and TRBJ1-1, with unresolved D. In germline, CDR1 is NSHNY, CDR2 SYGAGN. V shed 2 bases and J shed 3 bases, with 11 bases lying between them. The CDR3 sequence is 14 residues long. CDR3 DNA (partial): TGTGCCAGCAGTGAGGGGAGGGTGGACACAGAAGTCTTC. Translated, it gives CASSEGRVDTEVF. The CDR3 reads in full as CASSEGRVDTEVFF.

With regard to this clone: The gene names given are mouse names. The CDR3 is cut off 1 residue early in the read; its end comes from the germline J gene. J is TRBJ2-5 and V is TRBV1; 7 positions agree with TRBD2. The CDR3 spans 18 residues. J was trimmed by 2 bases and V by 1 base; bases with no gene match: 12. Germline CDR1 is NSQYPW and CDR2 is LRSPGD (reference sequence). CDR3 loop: CTCSAVVGWGTPQDTQYF. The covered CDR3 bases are TGCACCTGCAGTGCAGTTGTCGGCTGGGGGACTCCCCAAGACACCCAGTAC.

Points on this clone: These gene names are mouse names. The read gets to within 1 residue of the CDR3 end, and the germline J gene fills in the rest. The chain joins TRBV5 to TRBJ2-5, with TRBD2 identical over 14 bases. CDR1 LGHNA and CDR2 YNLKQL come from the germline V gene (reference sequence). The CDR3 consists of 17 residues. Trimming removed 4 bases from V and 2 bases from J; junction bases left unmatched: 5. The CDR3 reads CASSRDWGGAGQDTQYF. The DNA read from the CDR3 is TGTGCCAGCAGCCGGGACTGGGGGGGCGCGGGCCAAGACACCCAGTAC.

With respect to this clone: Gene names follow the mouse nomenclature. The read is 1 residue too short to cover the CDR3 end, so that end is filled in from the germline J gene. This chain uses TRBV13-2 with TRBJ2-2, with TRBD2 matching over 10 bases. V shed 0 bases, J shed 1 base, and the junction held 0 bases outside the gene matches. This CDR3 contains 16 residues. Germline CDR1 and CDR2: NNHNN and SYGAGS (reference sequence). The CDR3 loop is CASGDGTGGNTGQLYF. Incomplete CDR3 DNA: TGTGCCAGCGGTGATGGGACTGGGGGAAACACCGGGCAGCTCTAC.

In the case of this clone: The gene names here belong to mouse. CDR3 bases read: TGTGCCAGCAGTCGGGACAGCTCCTATGAACAGTAC. Translated: CASSRDSSYEQY. The entire CDR3 protein reads CASSRDSSYEQYF. J is TRBJ2-7 and V is TRBV13-3, with 7 positions matching TRBD1. The read falls 1 residue short of the CDR3 end, and the missing part is taken from the germline J gene. V gave up 4 bases and J gave up 0 bases; unmatched junction bases: 1. The CDR3 covers 13 residues. CDR1 is NNHDY and CDR2 is SYVADS in the germline V gene.

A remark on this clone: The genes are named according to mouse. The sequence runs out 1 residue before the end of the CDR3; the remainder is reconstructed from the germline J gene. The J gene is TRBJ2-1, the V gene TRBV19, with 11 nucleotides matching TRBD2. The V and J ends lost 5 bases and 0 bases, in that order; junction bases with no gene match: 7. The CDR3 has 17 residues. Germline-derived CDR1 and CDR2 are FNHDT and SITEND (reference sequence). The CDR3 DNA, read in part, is TGTGCCAGCAGGGACTGGGGGGCCCGTTATAACTATGCTGAGCAGTTC. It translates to CASRDWGARYNYAEQF. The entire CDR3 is CASRDWGARYNYAEQFF.

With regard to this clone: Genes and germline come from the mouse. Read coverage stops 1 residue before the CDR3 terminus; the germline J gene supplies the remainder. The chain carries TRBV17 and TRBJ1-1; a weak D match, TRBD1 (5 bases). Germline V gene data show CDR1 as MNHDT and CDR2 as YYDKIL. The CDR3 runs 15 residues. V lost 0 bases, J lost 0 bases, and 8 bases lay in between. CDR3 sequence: CASSRDPGPNTEVFF. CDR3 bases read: TGTGCTAGCAGTAGAGATCCGGGGCCAAACACAGAAGTCTTC.

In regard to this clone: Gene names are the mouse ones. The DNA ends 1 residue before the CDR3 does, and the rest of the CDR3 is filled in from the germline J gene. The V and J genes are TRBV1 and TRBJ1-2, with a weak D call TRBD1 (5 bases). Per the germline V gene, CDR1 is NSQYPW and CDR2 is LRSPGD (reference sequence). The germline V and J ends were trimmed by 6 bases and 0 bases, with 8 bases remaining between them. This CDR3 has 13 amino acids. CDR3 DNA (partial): TGCACCTGCAGCCCGACAGCAAACTCCGACTACACC. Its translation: CTCSPTANSDYT. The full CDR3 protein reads CTCSPTANSDYTF. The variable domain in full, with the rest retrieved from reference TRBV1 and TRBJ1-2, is VTLLEQNPRWRLVPRGQAVNLRCILKNSQYPWMSWYQQDLQKQLQWLFTLRSPGDKEVKSLPGADYLATRVTDTELRLQVANMSQGRTLYCTCSPTANSDYTFGSGTRLLVI.

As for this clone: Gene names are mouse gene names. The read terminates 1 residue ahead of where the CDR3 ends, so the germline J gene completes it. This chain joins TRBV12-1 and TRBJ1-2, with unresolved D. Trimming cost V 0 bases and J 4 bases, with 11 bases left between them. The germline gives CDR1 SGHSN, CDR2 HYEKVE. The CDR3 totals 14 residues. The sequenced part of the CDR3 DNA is TGTGCCAGCTCTCTCGTGGGCGCGGGCTCCGACTACACC. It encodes CASSLVGAGSDYT. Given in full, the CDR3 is CASSLVGAGSDYTF.

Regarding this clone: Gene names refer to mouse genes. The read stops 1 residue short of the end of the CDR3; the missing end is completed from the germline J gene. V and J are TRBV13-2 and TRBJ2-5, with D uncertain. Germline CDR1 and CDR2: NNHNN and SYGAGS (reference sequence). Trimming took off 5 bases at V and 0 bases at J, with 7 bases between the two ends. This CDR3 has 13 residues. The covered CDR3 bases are TGTGCCAGCGGGAATAATAACCAAGACACCCAGTAC. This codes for CASGNNNQDTQY. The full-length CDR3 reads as CASGNNNQDTQYF.

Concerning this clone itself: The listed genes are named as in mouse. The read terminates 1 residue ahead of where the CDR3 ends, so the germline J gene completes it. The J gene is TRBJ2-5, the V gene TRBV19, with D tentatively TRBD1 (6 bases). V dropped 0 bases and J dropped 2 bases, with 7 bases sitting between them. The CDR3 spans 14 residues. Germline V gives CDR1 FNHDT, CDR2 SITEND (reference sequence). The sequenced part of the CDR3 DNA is TGTGCCAGCAGTATAGACAGGGCCCAAGACACCCAGTAC. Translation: CASSIDRAQDTQY. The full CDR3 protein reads CASSIDRAQDTQYF.

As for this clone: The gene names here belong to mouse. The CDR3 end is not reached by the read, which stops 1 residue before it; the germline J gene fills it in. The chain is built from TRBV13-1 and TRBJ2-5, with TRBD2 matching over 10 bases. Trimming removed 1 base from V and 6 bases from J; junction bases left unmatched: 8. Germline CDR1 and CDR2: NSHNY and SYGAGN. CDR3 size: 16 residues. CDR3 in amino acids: CASSDRLGGQGDTQYF. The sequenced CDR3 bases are TGTGCCAGCAGTGATCGGCTGGGGGGGCAAGGGGACACCCAGTAC.

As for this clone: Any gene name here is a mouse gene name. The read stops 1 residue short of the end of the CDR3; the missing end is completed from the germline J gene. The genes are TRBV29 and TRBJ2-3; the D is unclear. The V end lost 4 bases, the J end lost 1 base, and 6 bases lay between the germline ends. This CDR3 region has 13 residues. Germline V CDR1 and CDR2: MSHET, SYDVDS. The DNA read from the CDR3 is TGTGCTAGCAGTTCCGGGGGTGCAGAAACGCTGTAT. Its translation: CASSSGGAETLY. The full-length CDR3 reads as CASSSGGAETLYF.

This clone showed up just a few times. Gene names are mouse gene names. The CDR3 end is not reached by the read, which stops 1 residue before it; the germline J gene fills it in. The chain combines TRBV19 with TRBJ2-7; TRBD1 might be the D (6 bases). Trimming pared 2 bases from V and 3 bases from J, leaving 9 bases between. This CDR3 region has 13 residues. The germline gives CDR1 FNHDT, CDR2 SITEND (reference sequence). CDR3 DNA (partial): TGTGCCAGCAGTATGAGGGACATCTATGAACAGTAC. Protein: CASSMRDIYEQY. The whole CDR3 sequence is CASSMRDIYEQYF.

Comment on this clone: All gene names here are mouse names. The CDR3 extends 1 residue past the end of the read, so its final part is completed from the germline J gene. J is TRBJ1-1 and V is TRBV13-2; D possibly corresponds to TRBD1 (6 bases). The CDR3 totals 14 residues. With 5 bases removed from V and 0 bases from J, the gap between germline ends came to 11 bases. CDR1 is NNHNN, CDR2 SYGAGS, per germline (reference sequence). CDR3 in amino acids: CASGAGTTNTEVFF. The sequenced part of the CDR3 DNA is TGTGCCAGCGGCGCCGGGACAACAAACACAGAAGTCTTC.

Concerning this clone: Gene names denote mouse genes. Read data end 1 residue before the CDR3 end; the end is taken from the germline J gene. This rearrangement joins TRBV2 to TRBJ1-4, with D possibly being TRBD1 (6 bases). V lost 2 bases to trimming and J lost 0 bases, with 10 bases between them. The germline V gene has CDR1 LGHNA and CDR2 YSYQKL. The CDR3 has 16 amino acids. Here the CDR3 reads CASSQTGTISNERLFF. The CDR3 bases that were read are TGTGCCAGCAGCCAAACCGGGACAATTTCCAACGAAAGATTATTT.

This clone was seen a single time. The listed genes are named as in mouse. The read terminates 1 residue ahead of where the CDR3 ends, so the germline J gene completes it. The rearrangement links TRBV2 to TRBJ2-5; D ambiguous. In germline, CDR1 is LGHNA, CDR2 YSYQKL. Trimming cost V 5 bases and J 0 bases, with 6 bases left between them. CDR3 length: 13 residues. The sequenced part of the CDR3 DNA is TGTGCCAGCAGCGGCAGTAACCAAGACACCCAGTAC. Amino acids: CASSGSNQDTQY. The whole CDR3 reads CASSGSNQDTQYF. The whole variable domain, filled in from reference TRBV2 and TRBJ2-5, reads DPKIIQKPKYLVAVTGSEKILICEQYLGHNAMYWYRQSAKKPLEFMFSYSYQKLMDNQTASSRFQPQSSKKNHLDLQITALKPDDSATYFCASSGSNQDTQYFGPGTRLLVL.

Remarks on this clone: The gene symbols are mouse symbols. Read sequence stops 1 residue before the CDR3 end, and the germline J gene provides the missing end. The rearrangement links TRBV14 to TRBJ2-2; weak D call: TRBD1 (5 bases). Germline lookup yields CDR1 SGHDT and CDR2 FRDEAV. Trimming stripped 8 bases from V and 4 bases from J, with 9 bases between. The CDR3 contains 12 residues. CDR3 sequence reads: CARTDITGQLYF. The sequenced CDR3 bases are TGTGCCAGGACAGACATCACCGGGCAGCTCTAC.

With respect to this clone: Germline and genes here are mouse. The CDR3 loop is CAWSPGLSQNTLYF. The CDR3 DNA, read in part, is TGTGCCTGGAGTCCCGGACTGAGTCAAAACACCTTGTAC. The J gene is TRBJ2-4, the V gene TRBV31; D is possibly TRBD2 (6 bases). The read ends 1 residue before the CDR3 terminus; that terminus is restored from the germline J gene. The V and J ends lost 1 base and 0 bases respectively, with 8 bases between them. Per the germline V gene, CDR1 is GKSSPN and CDR2 is SITVG. The CDR3 spans 14 residues.

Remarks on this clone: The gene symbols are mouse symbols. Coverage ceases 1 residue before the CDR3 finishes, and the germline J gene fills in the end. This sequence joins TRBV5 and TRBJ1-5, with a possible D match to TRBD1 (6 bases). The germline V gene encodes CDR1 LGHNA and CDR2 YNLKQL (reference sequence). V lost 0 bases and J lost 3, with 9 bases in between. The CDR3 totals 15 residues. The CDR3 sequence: CASSQEGAGNQAPLF. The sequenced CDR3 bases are TGTGCCAGCAGCCAAGAGGGGGCAGGCAACCAGGCTCCGCTT.

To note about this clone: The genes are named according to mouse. The CDR3 region is CASRTGGANAETLYF. CDR3 bases read: TGTGCCAGCAGGACTGGGGGGGCGAATGCAGAAACGCTGTAT. The chain combines TRBV13-1 with TRBJ2-3; TRBD2 agrees at 12 bases. The read halts 1 residue ahead of the CDR3 end, with the missing end drawn from the germline J gene. Germline assignment: CDR1 NSHNY and CDR2 SYGAGN. The CDR3 length is 15 residues. The V segment lost 5 bases and the J segment 2 bases; nucleotides outside the gene matches: 3.

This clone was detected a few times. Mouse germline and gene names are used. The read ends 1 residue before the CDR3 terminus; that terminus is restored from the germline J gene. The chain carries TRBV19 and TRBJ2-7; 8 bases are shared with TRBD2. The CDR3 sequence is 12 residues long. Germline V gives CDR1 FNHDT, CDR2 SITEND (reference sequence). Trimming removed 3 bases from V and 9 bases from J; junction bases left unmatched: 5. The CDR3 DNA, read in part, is TGTGCCAGCAGTACCCCGGACTGGGCACAGTAC. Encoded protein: CASSTPDWAQY. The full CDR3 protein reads CASSTPDWAQYF.

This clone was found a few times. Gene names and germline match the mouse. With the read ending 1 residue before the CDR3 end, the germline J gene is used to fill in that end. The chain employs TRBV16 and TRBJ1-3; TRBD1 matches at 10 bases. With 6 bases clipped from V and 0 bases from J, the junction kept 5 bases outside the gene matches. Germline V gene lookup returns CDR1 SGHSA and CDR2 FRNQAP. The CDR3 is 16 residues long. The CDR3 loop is CASSQDRGDSGNTLYF. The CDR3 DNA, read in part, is TGTGCAAGCAGTCAGGACAGGGGGGATTCTGGAAATACGCTCTAT.